The 12 T cell receptor beta chains below were found in one sample sequenced in a study of blood T cell repertoires in COVID-19. The repertoire was sequenced with immunoSEQ multiplex PCR; TCRdb's copy has only in-frame clones and lacks some. Of just under 250,000 clones in the sample, more than 85% were seen once. The specimen sequenced was PBMCs or T cells enriched from blood (not recorded which). The receptors were gathered from a woman younger than 45 who had recovered from COVID-19.

The chain uses TRBV7-2 and TRBJ1-2; TRBD1 might be the D (6 bases). V was trimmed by 3 bases and J by 2 bases, leaving 10 bases between them. CDR3 length: 14 residues. Germline assignment: CDR1 SGHTA and CDR2 FQGNSA. CDR3 nucleotides: TGTGCCAGCAGCTTGGGAGGGGGAAACTATGGCTACACCTTC. It yields the protein CASSLGGGNYGYTF.

V gene TRBV27 combines with J gene TRBJ1-1; maybe TRBD1 (6 bases). CDR1 and CDR2 (germline): MNHEY, SMNVEV (reference sequence). V dropped 5 bases and J dropped 0 bases, with 13 bases sitting between them. The CDR3 contains 15 residues. The CDR3 coding sequence is TGTGCCAGCAGTACCCGGACAGTGATGAACACTGAAGCTTTCTTT. Translated, it gives CASSTRTVMNTEAFF.

The chain couples TRBV5-1 to TRBJ2-1, with TRBD2 as a possible D gene (6 bases). Trimming removed 2 bases from V and 8 bases from J, with 17 bases in between. This CDR3 region has 15 residues. Germline CDR1 and CDR2: SGHRS and YFSETQ. The CDR3 DNA reads TGCGCCAGCAGCTTCGGGAGAACCACGGTGGATGAGCAGTTCTTC. It encodes CASSFGRTTVDEQFF.

The V and J genes are TRBV7-9 and TRBJ2-7; D possibly corresponds to TRBD2 (5 bases). This CDR3 has 12 amino acids. Trimming removed 2 bases from V and 5 bases from J, with 7 bases in between. Germline assignment: CDR1 SEHNR and CDR2 FQNEAQ (reference sequence). CDR3: CASSLIGDEQYF. The CDR3, as DNA: TGTGCCAGCAGCTTAATCGGGGACGAGCAGTACTTC.

The chain recombines TRBV5-6 with TRBJ2-1; 10 positions match TRBD2. CDR3 length: 17 amino acids. The J segment lost 7 bases and the V segment lost 0 bases, leaving 10 bases of the junction unmatched. CDR1 and CDR2 (germline): SGHDT, YYEEEE. CDR3 in DNA: TGTGCCAGCAGCTTGGGTCTCCTAGCGGGAGTGGAAAATGAGCAGTTCTTC. Translating it yields CASSLGLLAGVENEQFF. The complete variable domain, with remaining parts taken from reference TRBV5-6 and TRBJ2-1, reads DAGVTQSPTHLIKTRGQQVTLRCSPKSGHDTVSWYQQALGQGPQFIFQYYEEEERQRGNFPDRFSGHQFPNYSSELNVNALLLGDSALYLCASSLGLLAGVENEQFFGPGTRLTVL.

The chain carries TRBV4-1 and TRBJ2-3; 9 nucleotides agree with TRBD2. The CDR3 consists of 15 residues. V shed 5 bases, J shed 6 bases, and the junction held 9 bases outside the gene matches. Germline-derived CDR1 and CDR2 are MGHRA and YSYEKL. CDR3 residues: CASSGSGSGLDTQYF. DNA for the CDR3: TGCGCCAGCAGCGGTAGCGGGAGCGGGTTGGATACGCAGTATTTT.

This clone was found a few times. The chain has TRBV19 and TRBJ1-4; D remains ambiguous. The CDR3 spans 12 residues. Germline V gene sequence: CDR1 LNHDA, CDR2 SQIVND (reference sequence). The ends were cut back, 6 bases at V and 8 bases at J, with 10 bases in the middle. The CDR3 spells CASSDGGEKLFF. CDR3 bases: TGTGCCAGTAGCGATGGCGGCGAAAAACTGTTTTTT. The variable domain in full, with the rest retrieved from reference TRBV19 and TRBJ1-4, is DGGITQSPKYLFRKEGQNVTLSCEQNLNHDAMYWYRQDPGQGLRLIYYSQIVNDFQKGDIAEGYSVSREKKESFPLTVTSAQKNPTAFYLCASSDGGEKLFFGSGTQLSVL.

The J gene is TRBJ1-3, the V gene TRBV28; D is undetermined. The CDR3 has 14 amino acids. Germline V gene lookup returns CDR1 MDHEN and CDR2 SYDVKM. The V gene lost 2 bases and the J gene lost 0 bases, with 5 bases spanning the gap. The CDR3 nucleotides read TGTGCCAGCAGTTTAGGCAACTCTGGAAACACCATATATTTT. Its protein product is CASSLGNSGNTIYF. Full variable domain (remainder filled in from reference TRBV28 and TRBJ1-3): DVKVTQSSRYLVKRTGEKVFLECVQDMDHENMFWYRQDPGLGLRLIYFSYDVKMKEKGDIPEGYSVSREKKERFSLILESASTNQTSMYLCASSLGNSGNTIYFGEGSWLTVV.

Here the CDR3 reads CASSLGAGNTEAFF. DNA of the CDR3: TGCGCCAGCAGCTTGGGTGCGGGGAACACTGAAGCTTTCTTT. The chain uses TRBV5-1 and TRBJ1-1; no clear D. The V end lost 0 bases, the J end lost 1 base, and 7 bases lay between the germline ends. The CDR3 totals 14 residues. Per germline, CDR1 SGHRS and CDR2 YFSETQ.

This clone was counted a few times. The rearrangement joins TRBV5-1 to TRBJ2-2; D is possibly TRBD1 (6 bases). V was trimmed by 3 bases and J by 3 bases, leaving 12 bases between them. The CDR3 covers 15 residues. Germline CDR1 SGHRS, CDR2 YFSETQ. CDR3 DNA: TGCGCCAGCAGCTCCGAAACAGGGTACACCGGGGAGCTGTTTTTT. This codes for CASSSETGYTGELFF.

V is TRBV12-3 or TRBV12-4 and J is TRBJ2-5; D remains ambiguous. The CDR3 loop spans 12 amino acids. Trimming pared 5 bases from V and 4 bases from J, leaving 8 bases between. CDR3 sequence reads: CASSPRRETQYF. The CDR3 DNA is TGTGCCAGCAGTCCGAGGCGAGAGACCCAGTACTTC.

The V gene is TRBV6-5, the J gene TRBJ1-2; D uncertain. Per the germline V gene, CDR1 is MNHEY and CDR2 is SVGAGI. CDR3 length: 13 residues. The V end lost 2 bases, the J end lost 2 bases, and 6 bases lay between the germline ends. Here the CDR3 reads CASSYGKNYGYTF. The CDR3 DNA sequence: TGTGCCAGCAGTTACGGCAAGAACTATGGCTACACCTTC.